This T cell receptor (beta chain) is drawn from a study of post-analysis software for immune sequencing data. Study results and limitations: Compared with controls, patients showed significantly lower normalized Chao1 diversity. Patients carried a few TRBV segments more frequently than controls did, and TRBV5-6, TRBV5-1 and TRBV20-1 were among them.

Presence of unique molecular identifiers characterized the TCR beta cDNA libraries. The yield from roughly 1 to 10 million T cells was some 500,000 cDNA molecules in total. TCRdb redid the calling of the PCR reads with MiXCR, one entry per CDR3 protein. This sample yields more than 500,000 distinct CDR3 sequences, of which approximately 34% are seen a single time; 4.5% to 7.5% belongs to the top ten. A word on this clonotype: Its antigen remains unidentified.

The CDR3 contains 14 residues. Per germline, CDR1 ENHRY and CDR2 SYGVKD. V lost 6 bases to trimming and J lost 6 bases, with 18 bases between them. This sequence was found in a girl aged 2 to 17 with multiple sclerosis. The sample taken for sequencing was blood. The chain employs TRBV10-3 and TRBJ2-7, with D perhaps given as TRBD1 or TRBD2 (6 bases each). CDR3: CAIRRLGGGGEQYF. CDR3 in DNA: TGTGCCATCAGACGCCTCGGGGGCGGCGGCGAGCAGTACTTC.